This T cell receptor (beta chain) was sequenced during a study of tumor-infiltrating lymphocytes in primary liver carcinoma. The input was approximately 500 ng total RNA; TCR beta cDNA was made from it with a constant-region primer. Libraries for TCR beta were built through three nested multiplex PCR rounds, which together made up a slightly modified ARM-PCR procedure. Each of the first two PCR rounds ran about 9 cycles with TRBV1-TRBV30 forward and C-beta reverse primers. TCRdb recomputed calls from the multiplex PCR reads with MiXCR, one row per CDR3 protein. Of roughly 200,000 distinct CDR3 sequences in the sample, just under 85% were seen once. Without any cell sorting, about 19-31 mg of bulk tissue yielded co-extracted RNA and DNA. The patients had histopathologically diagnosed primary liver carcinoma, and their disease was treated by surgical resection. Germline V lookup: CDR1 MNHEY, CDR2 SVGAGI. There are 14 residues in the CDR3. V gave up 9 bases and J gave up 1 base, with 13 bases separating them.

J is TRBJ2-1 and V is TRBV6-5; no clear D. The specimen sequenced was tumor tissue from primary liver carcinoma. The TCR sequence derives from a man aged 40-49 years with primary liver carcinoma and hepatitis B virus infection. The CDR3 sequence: CARSLLGSYNEQFF. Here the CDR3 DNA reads TGTGCCAGGAGCCTACTGGGGTCCTACAATGAGCAGTTCTTC.